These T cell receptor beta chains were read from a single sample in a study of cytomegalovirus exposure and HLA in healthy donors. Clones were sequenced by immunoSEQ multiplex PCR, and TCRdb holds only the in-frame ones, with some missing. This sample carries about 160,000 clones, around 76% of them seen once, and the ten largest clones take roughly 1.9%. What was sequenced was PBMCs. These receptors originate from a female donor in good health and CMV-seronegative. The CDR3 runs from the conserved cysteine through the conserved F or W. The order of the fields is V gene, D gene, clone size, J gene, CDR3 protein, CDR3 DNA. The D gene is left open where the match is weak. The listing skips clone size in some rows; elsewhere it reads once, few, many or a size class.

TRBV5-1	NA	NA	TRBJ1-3	CASSLDSVASSGNTIYF	TGCGCCAGCAGCTTGGATTCGGTAGCCTCCTCTGGAAACACCATATATTTT
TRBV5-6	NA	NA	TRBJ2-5	CASSFLQGGETQYF	TGTGCCAGCAGCTTCCTACAGGGAGGGGAGACCCAGTACTTC
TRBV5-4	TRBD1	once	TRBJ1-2	CASSLGGRRGHVGGYTF	TGTGCCAGCAGCTTGGGCGGGAGGAGGGGGCATGTCGGCGGCTACACCTTC
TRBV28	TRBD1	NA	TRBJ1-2	CASSDRAPGYTF	TGTGCCAGCAGTGACAGGGCCCCTGGCTACACCTTC
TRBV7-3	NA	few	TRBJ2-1	CASSLENNEQFF	TGTGCCAGCAGCTTAGAGAACAATGAGCAGTTCTTC
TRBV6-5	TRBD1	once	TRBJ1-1	CASSEYRGAFF	TGTGCCAGCAGTGAATACAGGGGAGCTTTCTTT
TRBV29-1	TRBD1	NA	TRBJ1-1	CSAKRGGQGMNTEAFF	TGCAGCGCTAAAAGGGGAGGACAGGGGATGAACACTGAAGCTTTCTTT
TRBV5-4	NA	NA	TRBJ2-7	CASSQGTATYEQYF	TGTGCCAGCAGCCAGGGGACCGCTACCTACGAGCAGTACTTC
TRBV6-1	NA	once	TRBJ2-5	CASSARGHNQETQYF	TGTGCCAGCAGTGCCCGGGGACATAACCAAGAGACCCAGTACTTC
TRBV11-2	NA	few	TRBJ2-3	CASSFYENTQYF	TGTGCCAGCAGCTTTTATGAGAATACGCAGTATTTT
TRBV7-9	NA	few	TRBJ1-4	CASSLGASGNEKLFF	TGTGCCAGCAGCTTAGGTGCGTCAGGAAATGAAAAACTGTTTTTT
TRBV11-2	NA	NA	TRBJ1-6	CASSSWQGPGNSPLHF	TGTGCCAGCAGCTCCTGGCAGGGGCCAGGAAATTCACCCCTCCACTTT
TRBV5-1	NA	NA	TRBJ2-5	CASSLVTDQETQYF	TGCGCCAGCAGCTTGGTGACAGATCAAGAGACCCAGTACTTC
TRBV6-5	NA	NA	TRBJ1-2	CASSSQGGYTF	TGTGCCAGCAGTTCACAGGGAGGCTACACCTTC